What follows are 12 T cell receptor beta chains derived from one specimen sequenced in a study of blood T cells in healthy people across ages. Sample-barcoded 5' priming and a J-beta primer mix drove a second PCR of 7 to 11 cycles. Using its own MiXCR run on the 5' RACE reads, TCRdb lists one record per CDR3 protein. This sample has roughly 1,000,000 distinct CDR3 sequences, with under 30% found just once. Separately, the same data were catalogued under a study of T cells of mothers and their children.

Sequences were obtained from blood. The source of these receptors is a girl between 2 and 10 years old in good health.

V gene TRBV6-2 or TRBV6-3 combines with J gene TRBJ2-7; D is undetermined. The V gene's germline CDR1 is MNHEY and CDR2 SVGEGT. CDR3 length: 15 amino acids. V lost 7 bases, J lost 6 bases, and 22 bases lay in between. Here the CDR3 DNA reads TGTGCCAGCACCCCTATCCAGGACGCCCCTCTCGAGCAGTACTTC. It is translated as CASTPIQDAPLEQYF.

This rearrangement joins TRBV7-3 to TRBJ2-1; TRBD2 aligns across 11 bases. Germline CDR1 reads SGHTA; CDR2 reads FQGTGA. Unmatched junction bases numbered 8, after V lost 1 base and J lost 6 bases. This CDR3 spans 17 amino acids. The DNA for the CDR3 is TGTGCCAGCAGCTTAATAGCGGGAGGGGATTCGGGCAATGAGCAGTTCTTC. It codes for CASSLIAGGDSGNEQFF. The full variable domain, rest sourced from reference TRBV7-3 and TRBJ2-1, is GAGVSQTPSNKVTEKGKYVELRCDPISGHTALYWYRQSLGQGPEFLIYFQGTGAADDSGLPNDRFFAVRPEGSVSTLKIQRTERGDSAVYLCASSLIAGGDSGNEQFFGPGTRLTVL.

A few counts support this clonotype. The V call is TRBV7-9, the J call TRBJ1-4; TRBD1 matches at 8 bases. The CDR3 covers 16 residues. From germline, CDR1 is SEHNR and CDR2 FQNEAQ (reference sequence). V lost 5 bases and J lost 5; bases outside the gene matches: 10. DNA of the CDR3: TGTGCCAGCAGCCGACCGGCGGGACAGGACAATGAAAAACTGTTTTTT. Translating it yields CASSRPAGQDNEKLFF.

This clonotype came up a few times. Relative to the germline gene, one junction end is altered; a read error may explain this. The rearrangement uses TRBV7-2 and TRBJ2-1; no clear D gene. The CDR3 runs 11 residues. CDR1 and CDR2 (germline): SGHTA, FQGNSA. The chain's CDR3 is CASKMGLDWSF. The CDR3 bases are TGTGCCAGCAAAATGGGGTTAGACTGGTCCTTC.

V gene TRBV29-1 combines with J gene TRBJ2-5, with 8 bases matching TRBD1. The last part of the DNA fits TRBJ2-7 better; the J call may be wrong. The germline V gene encodes CDR1 SQVTM and CDR2 ANQGSEA. This CDR3 spans 15 amino acids. The CDR3 sequence: CSVEGRGQETYEQYF. The CDR3 coding sequence is TGCAGCGTTGAAGGCCGGGGACAGGAAACCTACGAGCAGTACTTC.

This clonotype came up many times. The chain uses TRBV4-1 and TRBJ2-2, with 9 bases matching TRBD2. The V gene's germline CDR1 is MGHRA and CDR2 YSYEKL. The CDR3 is 14 residues long. Trimming removed 9 bases from V and 5 bases from J; junction bases left unmatched: 7. The CDR3 here is CASQAGGGTGELFF. The CDR3 nucleotides read TGCGCCAGTCAGGCGGGAGGGGGAACCGGGGAGCTGTTTTTT.

This clonotype has just a few counts. The rearrangement joins TRBV12-3 or TRBV12-4 to TRBJ1-2; maybe TRBD1 (5 bases). Trimming stripped 0 bases from V and 3 bases from J, with 11 bases between. The CDR3 sequence is 15 residues long. The CDR3 sequence is CASSLARGRDYGYTF. DNA of the CDR3: TGTGCCAGCAGTTTAGCTAGGGGCAGGGACTATGGCTACACCTTC.

The chain recombines TRBV7-2 with TRBJ2-3; weak D call: TRBD2 (6 bases). Looked up from germline, CDR1 is SGHTA and CDR2 is FQGNSA. The V and J ends lost 0 bases and 2 bases respectively, with 12 bases between them. CDR3 length equals 16 residues. As DNA, the CDR3 is TGTGCCAGCAGCTTAGCGGGAGGACTGAACACAGATACGCAGTATTTT. Translation gives CASSLAGGLNTDTQYF.

V and J are TRBV24-1 and TRBJ2-1; 8 nucleotides line up with TRBD1. The V and J ends lost 1 base and 0 bases, in that order; junction bases with no gene match: 10. This CDR3 has 19 residues. CDR1 and CDR2 (germline): KGHDR, SFDVKD. The chain's CDR3 is CATSDLSSGGRSSYNEQFF. CDR3 DNA sequence: TGTGCCACCAGTGATTTATCATCAGGGGGCAGGAGCTCCTACAATGAGCAGTTCTTC.

As DNA, the CDR3 is TGTGCCAGCAGCGTCGACCCCCGGCTCCCCGGAAACACCATATATTTT. It is translated as CASSVDPRLPGNTIYF. V and J are TRBV9 and TRBJ1-3, with unresolved D. In germline, CDR1 is SGDLS, CDR2 YYNGEE. The CDR3 runs to 16 residues. The V end lost 2 bases, the J end lost 4 bases, and 16 bases lay between the germline ends.

This chain uses TRBV19 with TRBJ2-1; D is unclear. Trimming removed 2 bases at V and 6 bases at J, with 2 bases between. This CDR3 has 11 residues. CDR1 is LNHDA, CDR2 SQIVND, per germline (reference sequence). The CDR3 sequence: CASSITNEQFF. CDR3 nucleotide sequence: TGTGCCAGTAGTATAACCAATGAGCAGTTCTTC.

The rearrangement joins TRBV19 to TRBJ2-1; 9 nucleotides line up with TRBD2. Germline V lookup: CDR1 LNHDA, CDR2 SQIVND (reference sequence). The CDR3 has 15 residues. Trimming removed 4 bases from V and 2 bases from J; junction bases left unmatched: 3. The CDR3 nucleotides read TGTGCCAGTAGTAGGTCTAGCGGGACCTACAATGAGCAGTTCTTC. Translation gives CASSRSSGTYNEQFF.